This is a list of T cell receptor beta chains from one sample in a study of T-cell memory formation after mild COVID-19. TCRdb analysed the 5' RACE reads with MiXCR anew, one entry per CDR3 protein. This sample has 300,000 or so distinct CDR3 sequences, with more than 15% found just once. Sample: PBMCs or a T cell subset sorted from them (not recorded which). These receptors came from a man aged 18-30 years who had mild COVID-19 (a few samples of this study predate the infection). Cell type and time point are not known. CDR3s include the opening cysteine and the closing phenylalanine or tryptophan. Where a row states a size, it is once, few, many or the class of an expanded clone; other rows omit it.

v_gene,abundance,j_gene,CDR3aa
TRBV10-2,few,TRBJ2-7,CASISPAYEQYF
TRBV6-6,.,TRBJ2-1,CASSRLRNEQFF
TRBV3-1,.,TRBJ1-1,CASSRLYKATEAFF
TRBV6-5,many,TRBJ1-6,CASSYGDGRSNSPLHF
TRBV7-2,few,TRBJ2-7,CASRELGRKFYEQYF
TRBV6-5,.,TRBJ2-1,CASSHAGTSGYNEQFF
TRBV18,.,TRBJ1-3,CASSPRDAGRSGNTIYF
TRBV3-1,.,TRBJ2-1,CASSPRIRLSYNEQFF
TRBV5-1,.,TRBJ2-2,CASSLGQGAASGELFF
TRBV7-3,few,TRBJ2-3,CASSRGTEVDTQYF
TRBV3-1,.,TRBJ1-4,CASSQGAVDLNEKLFF
TRBV29-1,.,TRBJ1-1,CSATTAMNTEAFF
TRBV4-1,few,TRBJ1-1,CASSQVENTEAFF
TRBV18,.,TRBJ2-3,CASSPPSAASTDTQYF
TRBV12-3/TRBV12-4,.,TRBJ2-1,CASDPHGTSGSLQFF
TRBV27,.,TRBJ1-2,CASSFGPGYGYTF
TRBV29-1,.,TRBJ2-5,CSVSRSSRETQYF
TRBV12-3/TRBV12-4,few,TRBJ2-3,CASRTDPDTQYF